One and the same sample provided the 18 T cell receptor beta chains below, sequenced in a study of T cell changes during pregnancy in multiple sclerosis. The repertoire was sequenced with immunoSEQ multiplex PCR; TCRdb's copy has only in-frame clones and lacks some. The sample carries over 35,000 clones, about 94% recorded once. The specimen was CD4+ T cells from peripheral blood mononuclear cells, collected in the second trimester of pregnancy. The receptors derive from a female donor with multiple sclerosis, enrolled in a pregnancy study.

V usage is TRBV7-6 and J usage is TRBJ2-3, with TRBD2 identical over 10 bases. V dropped 2 bases and J dropped 7; count of bases not matched to a gene: 6. Germline V gives CDR1 SGHVS, CDR2 FNYEAQ. The CDR3 is 15 amino acids. This CDR3 reads CASSLLASGRNTQYF. CDR3 nucleotides: TGTGCCAGCAGCTTATTGGCTAGCGGGAGAAATACGCAGTATTTT. Full variable domain (rest looked up from reference TRBV7-6 and TRBJ2-3): GAGVSQSPRYKVTKRGQDVALRCDPISGHVSLYWYRQALGQGPEFLTYFNYEAQQDKSGLPNDRFSAERPEGSISTLTIQRTEQRDSAMYRCASSLLASGRNTQYFGPGTRLTVL.

This rearrangement joins TRBV5-4 to TRBJ1-2; TRBD1 might be the D (5 bases). Deletions cut 1 base from V and 3 bases from J, with 13 bases between. The CDR3 sequence is 15 residues long. CDR1 and CDR2 (germline): SGHNT, YYREEE (reference sequence). In DNA form, the CDR3 reads TGTGCCAGCAGCTTGCCCCGCGCAGGGCACTATGGCTACACCTTC. The encoded protein is CASSLPRAGHYGYTF.

The chain couples TRBV4-3 to TRBJ2-3, with no clear D. This CDR3 region has 14 residues. Germline CDR1 is LGHNA and CDR2 is YSLEER. V lost 4 bases and J 2 bases, leaving 10 bases between the germline ends. The chain's CDR3 is CASSPSYYTDTQYF. The CDR3 DNA reads as TGCGCCAGCAGCCCAAGTTACTACACAGATACGCAGTATTTT.

This clone has only one observation. The rearrangement joins TRBV2 to TRBJ1-5, with D perhaps TRBD1 (6 bases). V lost 4 bases, J lost 0 bases, and 10 bases lay in between. There are 15 residues in the CDR3. Per germline, CDR1 SNHLY and CDR2 FYNNEI. The CDR3 DNA follows: TGTGCCAGCAGTGGGGGGCGCGGTAGCAATCAGCCCCAGCATTTT. Translation: CASSGGRGSNQPQHF.

V is TRBV12-5 and J is TRBJ2-2; the D gene is possibly TRBD1 (6 bases). Germline V gene lookup returns CDR1 LGHNT and CDR2 FRNRAP. V was pared by 6 bases and J by 0 bases, with 14 bases between. There are 16 residues in the CDR3. The CDR3 sequence: CASGPQGLANTGELFF. Written as DNA, the CDR3 is TGTGCTAGTGGGCCCCAGGGGCTCGCGAACACCGGGGAGCTGTTTTTT.

V gene TRBV7-2 combines with J gene TRBJ2-3, with TRBD2 matching over 7 bases. This CDR3 is built from 13 residues. CDR1 is SGHTA and CDR2 is FQGNSA in the germline V gene. Trimming took 2 bases from V and 5 from J; bases not matched to a gene: 1. The CDR3 nucleotides read TGTGCCAGCAGCTTATCTAGCGGAGATACGCAGTATTTT. Translated, it gives CASSLSSGDTQYF.

This rearrangement joins TRBV9 to TRBJ2-1; TRBD1 matches 9 bases. V was clipped by 2 bases and J by 4 bases; unmatched bases: 4. This CDR3 spans 15 amino acids. Germline CDR1 SGDLS, CDR2 YYNGEE. This CDR3 reads CASSVGQGRYNEQFF. CDR3 DNA: TGTGCCAGCAGCGTTGGACAGGGGAGGTACAATGAGCAGTTCTTC.

The chain combines TRBV19 with TRBJ2-1; 13 nucleotides agree with TRBD2. Trimming cost V 5 bases and J 2 bases; bases outside gene matches: 12. Germline CDR1 and CDR2: LNHDA and SQIVND (reference sequence). The CDR3 consists of 19 residues. The CDR3 loop reads CASSFRTSGGIHPYNEQFF. The CDR3 DNA follows: TGTGCCAGTAGTTTTAGGACTAGCGGGGGAATACACCCCTACAATGAGCAGTTCTTC.

The table lists this clone with a count of one. The gene calls are TRBV19 and TRBJ2-5, with 8 nucleotides matching TRBD1. CDR1 and CDR2 (germline): LNHDA, SQIVND (reference sequence). The CDR3 contains 15 residues. V trimming: 6 bases; J trimming: 2 bases; junction bases outside the gene matches: 8. The CDR3 loop reads CASSDDRGLQETQYF. Here the CDR3 DNA reads TGTGCCAGTAGCGATGACAGGGGTCTACAAGAGACCCAGTACTTC.

V usage is TRBV28 and J usage is TRBJ2-5; 9 nucleotides match TRBD2. There are 16 residues in the CDR3. Germline V lookup: CDR1 MDHEN, CDR2 SYDVKM. J was trimmed by 3 bases and V by 5 bases; bases with no gene match: 10. DNA for the CDR3: TGTGCCAGCAGTGTGTGGGCTAGCGGGAAAAAAGAGACCCAGTACTTC. Translation gives CASSVWASGKKETQYF.

V gene TRBV15 combines with J gene TRBJ1-1, with D unresolved. Trimming cost V 0 bases and J 5 bases, with 10 bases left between them. Germline CDR1 and CDR2: LNHNV and YYDKDF (reference sequence). The CDR3 runs 14 residues. Written as DNA, the CDR3 is TGTGCCACCAGCAGAGAAAGTTCCGGGACTGAAGCTTTCTTT. Amino acid sequence: CATSRESSGTEAFF.

This sequence joins TRBV7-2 and TRBJ2-4; D is unresolved. Germline lookup yields CDR1 SGHTA and CDR2 FQGNSA. This CDR3 is built from 14 residues. The ends were cut back, 0 bases at V and 0 bases at J, with 3 bases in the middle. The CDR3 nucleotides are TGTGCCAGCAGCTTAGCCGTAGCCAAAAACATTCAGTACTTC. Encoded protein: CASSLAVAKNIQYF.

The chain employs TRBV7-8 and TRBJ2-7, with D possibly matching TRBD1 (6 bases). V dropped 5 bases and J dropped 1 base, with 15 bases sitting between them. The CDR3 sequence is 15 residues long. The germline CDR1 and CDR2 sequences are SGHVS and FQNEAQ. The CDR3 DNA reads as TGTGCCAGCAGCACCAGACAGGAAGCATCCTACGAGCAGTACTTC. Its protein product is CASSTRQEASYEQYF.

This chain uses TRBV7-9 with TRBJ2-7; 8 nucleotides line up with TRBD2. With V trimmed by 3 bases and J by 5 bases, 15 bases remained unmatched. CDR3 length: 17 amino acids. Germline-derived CDR1 and CDR2 are SEHNR and FQNEAQ (reference sequence). CDR3 in DNA: TGTGCCAGCAGCTTGCGGGGGGACCCCTTAGGACCTCACGAGCAGTACTTC. Translating it yields CASSLRGDPLGPHEQYF. Supplemented by reference TRBV7-9 and TRBJ2-7, the full variable domain reads DTGVSQNPRHKITKRGQNVTFRCDPISEHNRLYWYRQTLGQGPEFLTYFQNEAQLEKSRLLSDRFSAERPKGSFSTLEIQRTEQGDSAMYLCASSLRGDPLGPHEQYFGPGTRLTVT.

This clone was recorded once. The V call is TRBV29-1, the J call TRBJ2-1; 7 nucleotides agree with TRBD1. The CDR3 sequence is 14 residues long. Trimming removed 8 bases from V and 1 base from J; junction bases left unmatched: 8. Germline CDR1 is SQVTM and CDR2 is ANQGSEA. This CDR3 reads CSSAPRGSYNEQFF. As DNA, the CDR3 is TGCAGCTCCGCACCCAGGGGGTCCTACAATGAGCAGTTCTTC.

V is TRBV7-9 and J is TRBJ2-1, with D possibly being TRBD2 (6 bases). Trimming left V 5 bases short and J 0 bases short, with 8 bases between. Germline CDR1 SEHNR, CDR2 FQNEAQ (reference sequence). The CDR3 consists of 14 residues. The CDR3 region has the DNA TGTGCCAGCAGCCGGGAGTCCTCCTACAATGAGCAGTTCTTC. Its protein product is CASSRESSYNEQFF.

The V and J genes are TRBV7-9 and TRBJ1-1; tentative D call: TRBD1 (6 bases). The CDR3 has 14 amino acids. Germline V gives CDR1 SEHNR, CDR2 FQNEAQ (reference sequence). Deletions cut 3 bases from V and 1 base from J, with 9 bases between. CDR3 amino acids: CASSFTGPNTEAFF. As DNA, the CDR3 is TGTGCCAGCAGCTTCACAGGGCCGAACACTGAAGCTTTCTTT.

V gene TRBV6-5 combines with J gene TRBJ2-2, with D possibly TRBD2 on 6 matching bases. Per germline, CDR1 MNHEY and CDR2 SVGAGI. The V and J ends lost 0 bases and 5 bases respectively, with 7 bases between them. The CDR3 runs 14 residues. CDR3 bases: TGTGCCAGCAGTTACTCGGGGGGAACCGGGGAGCTGTTTTTT. Its protein product is CASSYSGGTGELFF.